This paragraph covers one T cell receptor beta chain sequence. These data come from a study of cytomegalovirus exposure and HLA in healthy donors. The PCR was carried out with 60 Vbeta primers and 13 Jbeta primers. The data were produced by immunoSEQ multiplex PCR, yet TCRdb's version contains in-frame clones alone and is incomplete. The table lists tens of thousands of clones, roughly 72% of them singletons. CDR1 SGHTA and CDR2 FQGTGA come from the germline V gene. After removal of 5 bases from V and 6 bases from J, the junction contained 10 bases not matched to a gene. The length of the CDR3 is 16 residues.

Sequencing was performed on PBMCs. This TCR was sampled from a woman aged 50 to 65 in good health and CMV-seropositive. The chain couples TRBV7-3 to TRBJ2-1, with 10 bases identical to TRBD2. CDR3 DNA sequence: TGTGCCAGCAGCCCCTATGTAGCGGGAGGCCTCAATGAGCAGTTCTTC. Protein: CASSPYVAGGLNEQFF.